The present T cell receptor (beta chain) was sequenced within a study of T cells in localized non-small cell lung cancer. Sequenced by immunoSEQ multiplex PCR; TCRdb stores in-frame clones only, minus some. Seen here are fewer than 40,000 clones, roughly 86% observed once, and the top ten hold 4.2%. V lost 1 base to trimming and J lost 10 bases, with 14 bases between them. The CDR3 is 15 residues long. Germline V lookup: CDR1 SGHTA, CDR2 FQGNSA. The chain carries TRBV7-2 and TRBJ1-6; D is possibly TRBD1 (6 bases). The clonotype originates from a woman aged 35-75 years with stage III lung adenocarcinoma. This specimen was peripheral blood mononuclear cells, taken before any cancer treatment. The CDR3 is CASSLVDSLRSPLHF. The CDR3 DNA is TGTGCCAGCAGCTTAGTGGACAGCCTGAGGTCACCCCTCCACTTT.